These T cell receptor beta chains were read from a single sample in a study of blood T cell repertoires in COVID-19. TCRdb keeps only in-frame clones here, not all; method: immunoSEQ multiplex PCR. The sample includes a few hundred thousand clones, 80% to 90% of them seen just once. The sample consisted of PBMCs or T cells enriched from blood (not recorded which). These receptors were obtained from a young man who had recovered from COVID-19. Each CDR3 is given with its conserved first and last residue. A D gene is named only where the DNA matches it firmly. Not all rows give a size; the values are once, few, many and, for expanded clones, a class.

cdr3_nt cdr3_aa j_call v_call clone_size d_call cdr3_length
TGTGCCAGCAGTGCCCAGGGGGCAGGGTCCTACGAGCAGTACTTC CASSAQGAGSYEQYF TRBJ2-7 TRBV2 once TRBD1 15
TGTGCCAGCAGTGAAGGCACAGCCTATGGCTACACCTTC CASSEGTAYGYTF TRBJ1-2 TRBV2 few - 13
TGTGCCAGCAGTCTCAAGCGGGGCGCTTTCTTT CASSLKRGAFF TRBJ1-1 TRBV2 - - 11
TGTGCCAGCAGTCCAACACGGGTGAACACCGGGGAGCTGTTTTTT CASSPTRVNTGELFF TRBJ2-2 TRBV27 - - 15
TGTGCCAGCAGCTTGGAGCCTTCCTATGGCTACACCTTC CASSLEPSYGYTF TRBJ1-2 TRBV5-4 - - 13
TGTGCCATCAGTGAGTCACAGGGTATGAACACCGGGGAGCTGTTTTTT CAISESQGMNTGELFF TRBJ2-2 TRBV10-3 once - 16
TGTGCCAGCAGCCCACCGGGGAGTTCGGGGGGCTACACCTTC CASSPPGSSGGYTF TRBJ1-2 TRBV14 - - 14
TGTGCCACCAGAGGCGGGGGGGTTTCTGGAAACACCATATATTTT CATRGGGVSGNTIYF TRBJ1-3 TRBV15 - - 15
TGTGCCAGCACCTCCCCCCCGGGAAGCTCCTATAATTCACCCCTCCACTTT CASTSPPGSSYNSPLHF TRBJ1-6 TRBV7-2 - - 17
TGTGCCAGCAGCGGGACAGGGCCACCTGGAAACACCATATATTTT CASSGTGPPGNTIYF TRBJ1-3 TRBV3-1/TRBV3-2 - TRBD1 15
TGTGCCAGCAGCCAAGAGGAGGGTTTTAGGGGAGGATCTGGAAACACCATATATTTT CASSQEEGFRGGSGNTIYF TRBJ1-3 TRBV4-2 once - 19
TGTGCCAGTAGTAGCGTCGGGGGGACTGAAGCTTTCTTT CASSSVGGTEAFF TRBJ1-1 TRBV19 - - 13
TGCAGCGTGGGAGAGAATAGCAATCAGCCCCAGCATTTT CSVGENSNQPQHF TRBJ1-5 TRBV29-1 - - 13
TGTGCCAGTAGTAACAGAGATCAGCCCCAGCATTTT CASSNRDQPQHF TRBJ1-5 TRBV19 - - 12
TGTGCCAGTAGTATATCAGGGGGCAATCAGCCCCAGCATTTT CASSISGGNQPQHF TRBJ1-5 TRBV19 few - 14
TGTGCCAGCAGCTCTGGACAGGGCTCCAATGAGCAGTTCTTC CASSSGQGSNEQFF TRBJ2-1 TRBV11-2 - TRBD1 14
TGTGCCAGCAGCTTGTCGAACTATGGCTACACCTTC CASSLSNYGYTF TRBJ1-2 TRBV5-6 - - 12
TGTGCCAGCAGGCAACAACAGGGTAGCGAGCAGTACTTC CASRQQQGSEQYF TRBJ2-7 TRBV12-3/TRBV12-4 - - 13
TGTGCCTGGAGTCTTGGCGGGCGATACGAGCAGTACTTC CAWSLGGRYEQYF TRBJ2-7 TRBV30 - - 13
TGTGCCATCAGTTCCGGGACTAGCGGGGCGTTCACAGATACGCAGTATTTT CAISSGTSGAFTDTQYF TRBJ2-3 TRBV10-3 - TRBD2 17
TGTGCCAGCAGTTTATCGGGGACACCCTATGGTCAGACCCAGTACTTC CASSLSGTPYGQTQYF TRBJ2-5 TRBV27 once - 16
TGTGCCAGTAGTCAGGGGGTGCGGGCAAAACTGTTTTTT CASSQGVRAKLFF TRBJ1-4 TRBV19 - TRBD1 13
TGTGCCAGCAGCCTGCAGGGGGGTGTATACGAGCAGTACTTC CASSLQGGVYEQYF TRBJ2-7 TRBV27 once - 14
TGTGCCAGCAGCTTGGCTGGAGGGGTTGGCTATGGCTACACCTTC CASSLAGGVGYGYTF TRBJ1-2 TRBV5-6 - - 15
TGTGCCAGCAGCTTAGTGGACAGCTATAATTCACCCCTCCACTTT CASSLVDSYNSPLHF TRBJ1-6 TRBV7-8 - - 15
TGTGCCAGCAGTGAAAGGGTGGGGAGCGGCTACACCTTC CASSERVGSGYTF TRBJ1-2 TRBV6-1 - - 13
TGTGCCAGCAGCGACGGGTATCGGGGTTCGCCCTACGAGCAGTACTTC CASSDGYRGSPYEQYF TRBJ2-7 TRBV7-3 - - 16
TGTGCCAGCAGCTTAGACAGGGCATGGACAGATACGCAGTATTTT CASSLDRAWTDTQYF TRBJ2-3 TRBV7-3 once TRBD1 15
TGTGCCAGCAGCTGGGGGGACAGAGTACAGAATGAAAAACTGTTTTTT CASSWGDRVQNEKLFF TRBJ1-4 TRBV9 - TRBD1 16
TGTGCCAGCAGCTCCCCGGGACTAAGCAGGGGTACGCAGTATTTT CASSSPGLSRGTQYF TRBJ2-3 TRBV11-2 - - 15
TGTGCCACCGGGATAGCGGGGGTGGGCAATGAGCAGTTCTTC CATGIAGVGNEQFF TRBJ2-1 TRBV24-1 - TRBD2 14
TGTGCCACCGGGACACTAAACACTGAAGCTTTCTTT CATGTLNTEAFF TRBJ1-1 TRBV19 - - 12
TGCGCCAGCAGCCAAGGAGTTGGGGGGGGTGTAGATACGCAGTATTTT CASSQGVGGGVDTQYF TRBJ2-3 TRBV4-3 - TRBD2 16
TGCGCCAGCAGCTTGGGAGGGGGCGAGCAGTACTTC CASSLGGGEQYF TRBJ2-7 TRBV5-1 - - 12
TGTGCCAGCAGCCTTAGGGGTAATCAGCCCCAGCATTTT CASSLRGNQPQHF TRBJ1-5 TRBV11-2 few - 13
TGTGCCAGCAGCCTAGCGGGGGCTACAGAGACCCAGTACTTC CASSLAGATETQYF TRBJ2-5 TRBV6-6 - TRBD2 14
TGTGCCAGCAGCCCGGGACAGGGGGTCAATGAGCAGTTCTTC CASSPGQGVNEQFF TRBJ2-1 TRBV21-1 - - 14
TGTGCCAGCCTCGCTTTCGATGGGACAGGAGGAGAGCAGTACTTC CASLAFDGTGGEQYF TRBJ2-7 TRBV6-5 - TRBD1 15
TGTGCCAGCAGTATCGACAGGCAAAGCAATCAGCCCCAGCATTTT CASSIDRQSNQPQHF TRBJ1-5 TRBV6-5 - - 15
TGTGCCAGCAGCGTGAGCGGGCTGGGCACCGGGGAGCTGTTTTTT CASSVSGLGTGELFF TRBJ2-2 TRBV9 - - 15
TGTGCCAGCAGAGGGACAGGGGGGTACACCGGGGAGCTGTTTTTT CASRGTGGYTGELFF TRBJ2-2 TRBV6-6 - TRBD1 15
TGTGCCTGGAGTAGGACAGGGGGAATCTCTGGGGCCAACGTCCTGACTTTC CAWSRTGGISGANVLTF TRBJ2-6 TRBV30 - TRBD1 17
TGTGCCAGCAGCCAAATAGCGGGGGGGCGAACAGATACGCAGTATTTT CASSQIAGGRTDTQYF TRBJ2-3 TRBV4-2 - TRBD2 16
TGTGCCAGCAGCTTATTTCGGCAGGGGGCTTCCTACGAGCAGTACTTC CASSLFRQGASYEQYF TRBJ2-7 TRBV7-2 - TRBD1 16
TGTGCCAGCTCACCACTTGTGAGAGGGAGCACAGATACGCAGTATTTT CASSPLVRGSTDTQYF TRBJ2-3 TRBV18 - - 16
TGTGCCAGCAGCCAAGTAGGAGGGTTTGGAAACACCATATATTTT CASSQVGGFGNTIYF TRBJ1-3 TRBV4-2 - - 15
TGTGCCAGCAGTGAAATATCGGGACATTCGACCGATACGCAGTATTTT CASSEISGHSTDTQYF TRBJ2-3 TRBV6-1 - - 16
TGTGCCAGCTCACCAGTGACAGGGGGTGAAAAACTGTTTTTT CASSPVTGGEKLFF TRBJ1-4 TRBV18 - TRBD1 14
TGTGCCAGCAGCCCCACGCTTCCGCAGGGGGCGACGGACAATGAGCAGTTCTTC CASSPTLPQGATDNEQFF TRBJ2-1 TRBV7-9 - TRBD1 18
TGCAGTGCTAGTTCTTTAGGGGACAGGGGGCTCTATGGCTACACCTTC CSASSLGDRGLYGYTF TRBJ1-2 TRBV20-1 - TRBD1 16
TGTGCCATCACAACAGGGCCGAACTATGGCTACACCTTC CAITTGPNYGYTF TRBJ1-2 TRBV10-3 - - 13
TGTGCCACCGAACGGGACAGACAAGAGACCCAGTACTTC CATERDRQETQYF TRBJ2-5 TRBV15 - TRBD1 13
TGTGCCACGTCTTGGGGGGTAGGTGGACTCTACGAGCAGTACTTC CATSWGVGGLYEQYF TRBJ2-7 TRBV19 - - 15
TGTGCCAGCAGCCAAGGCGTATATTTTGACGGGGAGCTGTTTTTT CASSQGVYFDGELFF TRBJ2-2 TRBV3-1/TRBV3-2 - - 15
TGCGCCAGCAGCTCGGGGGAGGGTGGTGTCACTGAAGCTTTCTTT CASSSGEGGVTEAFF TRBJ1-1 TRBV5-1 few - 15